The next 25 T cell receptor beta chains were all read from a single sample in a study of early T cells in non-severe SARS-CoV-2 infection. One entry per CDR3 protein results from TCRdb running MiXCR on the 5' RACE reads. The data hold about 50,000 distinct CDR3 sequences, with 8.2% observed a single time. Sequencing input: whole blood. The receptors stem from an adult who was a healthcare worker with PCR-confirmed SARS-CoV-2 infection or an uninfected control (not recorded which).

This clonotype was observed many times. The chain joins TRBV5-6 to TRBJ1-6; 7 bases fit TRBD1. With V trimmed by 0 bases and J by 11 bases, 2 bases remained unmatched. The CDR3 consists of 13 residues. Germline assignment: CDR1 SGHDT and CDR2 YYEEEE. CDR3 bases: TGTGCCAGCAGCTTGGAAGGGGGCACACCCCTCCACTTT. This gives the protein CASSLEGGTPLHF.

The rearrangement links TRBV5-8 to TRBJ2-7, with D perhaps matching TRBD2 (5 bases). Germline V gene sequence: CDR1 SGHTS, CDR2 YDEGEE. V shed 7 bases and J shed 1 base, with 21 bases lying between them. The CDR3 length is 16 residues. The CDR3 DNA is TGTGCCAGCGTCGGAGGTTTCTGGACCCCATCCTACGAGCAGTACTTC. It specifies CASVGGFWTPSYEQYF.

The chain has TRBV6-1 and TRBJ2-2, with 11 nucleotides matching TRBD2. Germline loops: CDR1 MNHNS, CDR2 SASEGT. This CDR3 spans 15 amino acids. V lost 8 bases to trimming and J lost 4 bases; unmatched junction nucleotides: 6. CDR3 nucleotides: TGTGCCAGCGGGCATAGCGGGGGGGTCACCGGGGAGCTGTTTTTT. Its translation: CASGHSGGVTGELFF.

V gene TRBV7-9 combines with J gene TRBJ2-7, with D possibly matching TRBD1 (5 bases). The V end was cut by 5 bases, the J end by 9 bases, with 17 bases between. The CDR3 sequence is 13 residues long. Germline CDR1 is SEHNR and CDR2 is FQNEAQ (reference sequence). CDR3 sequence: CASSRDQGFGQYF. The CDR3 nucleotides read TGTGCCAGCAGCCGCGACCAGGGCTTCGGGCAGTACTTC.

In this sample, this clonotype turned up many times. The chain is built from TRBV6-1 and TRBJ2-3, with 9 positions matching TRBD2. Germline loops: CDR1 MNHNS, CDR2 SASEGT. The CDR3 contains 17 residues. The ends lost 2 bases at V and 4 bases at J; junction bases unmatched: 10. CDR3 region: CASSEIEGGGGADTQYF. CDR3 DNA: TGTGCCAGCAGTGAAATTGAGGGCGGCGGGGGGGCAGATACGCAGTATTTT.

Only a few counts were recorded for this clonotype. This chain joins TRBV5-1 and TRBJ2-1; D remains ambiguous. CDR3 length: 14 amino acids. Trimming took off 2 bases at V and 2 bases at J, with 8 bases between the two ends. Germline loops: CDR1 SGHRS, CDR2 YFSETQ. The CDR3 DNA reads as TGCGCCAGCAGCTTAGGGCAGACCTACAATGAGCAGTTCTTC. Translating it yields CASSLGQTYNEQFF. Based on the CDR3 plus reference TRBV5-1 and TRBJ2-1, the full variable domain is KAGVTQTPRYLIKTRGQQVTLSCSPISGHRSVSWYQQTPGQGLQFLFEYFSETQRNKGNFPGRFSGRQFSNSRSEMNVSTLELGDSALYLCASSLGQTYNEQFFGPGTRLTVL.

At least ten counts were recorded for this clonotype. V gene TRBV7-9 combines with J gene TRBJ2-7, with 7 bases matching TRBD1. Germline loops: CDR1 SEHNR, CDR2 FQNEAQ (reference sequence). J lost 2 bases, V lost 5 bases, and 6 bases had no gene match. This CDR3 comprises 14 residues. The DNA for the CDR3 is TGTGCCAGCAGCCCACGACAGGGAGCCTACGAGCAGTACTTC. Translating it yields CASSPRQGAYEQYF.

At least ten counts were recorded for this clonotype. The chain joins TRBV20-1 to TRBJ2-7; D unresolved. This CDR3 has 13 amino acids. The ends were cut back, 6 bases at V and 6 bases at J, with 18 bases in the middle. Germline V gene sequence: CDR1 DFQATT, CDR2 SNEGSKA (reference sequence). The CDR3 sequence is CSAGRLREGEQYF. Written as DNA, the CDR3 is TGCAGTGCAGGTCGGTTAAGGGAAGGCGAGCAGTACTTC.

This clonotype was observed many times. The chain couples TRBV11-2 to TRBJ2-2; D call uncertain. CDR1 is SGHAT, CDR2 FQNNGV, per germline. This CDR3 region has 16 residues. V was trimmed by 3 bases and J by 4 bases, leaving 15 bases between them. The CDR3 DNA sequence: TGTGCCAGCAGCTTTGAAGGCTCTTACTTCACCGGGGAGCTGTTTTTT. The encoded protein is CASSFEGSYFTGELFF.

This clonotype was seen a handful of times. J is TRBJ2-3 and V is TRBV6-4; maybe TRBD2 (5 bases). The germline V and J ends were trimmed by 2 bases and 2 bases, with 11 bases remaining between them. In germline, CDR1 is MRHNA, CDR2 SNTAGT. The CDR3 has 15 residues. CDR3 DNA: TGTGCCAGCAGTGACGGCGGGCGGCACACAGATACGCAGTATTTT. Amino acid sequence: CASSDGGRHTDTQYF.

The CDR3 DNA sequence: TGCGCCAGCAGCCAAGAACGGCTTTCTAGCGGGAACTACGAGCAGTACTTC. This translates into CASSQERLSSGNYEQYF. The chain combines TRBV4-1 with TRBJ2-7; TRBD2 agrees at 9 bases. The germline V gene has CDR1 MGHRA and CDR2 YSYEKL. With V trimmed by 0 bases and J by 3 bases, 9 bases remained unmatched. The CDR3 runs to 17 residues.

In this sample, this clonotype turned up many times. In DNA form, the CDR3 reads TGTGCTAGTGGTCTCGAGCCGAACACTGAAGCTTTCTTT. Translating it yields CASGLEPNTEAFF. The chain carries TRBV12-5 and TRBJ1-1; D is uncertain. Trimming cost V 5 bases and J 1 base, with 8 bases left between them. CDR3 size: 13 residues. Germline V CDR1 and CDR2: LGHNT, FRNRAP.

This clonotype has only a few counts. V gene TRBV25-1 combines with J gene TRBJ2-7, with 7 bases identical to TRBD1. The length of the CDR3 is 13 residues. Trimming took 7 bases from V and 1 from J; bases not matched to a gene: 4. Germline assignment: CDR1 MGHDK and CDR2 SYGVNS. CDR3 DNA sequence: TGTGCCAGCATAAGACAGGGATCCTACGAGCAGTACTTC. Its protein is CASIRQGSYEQYF.

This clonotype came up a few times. The CDR3 sequence: CASSIAGYNEQFF. CDR3 bases: TGTGCCAGCAGCATAGCGGGGTACAATGAGCAGTTCTTC. The genes are TRBV12-3 or TRBV12-4 and TRBJ2-1; the match to TRBD2 covers 8 bases. The trim removed 6 bases at V and 4 bases at J, leaving 2 bases unmatched. The length of the CDR3 is 13 residues.

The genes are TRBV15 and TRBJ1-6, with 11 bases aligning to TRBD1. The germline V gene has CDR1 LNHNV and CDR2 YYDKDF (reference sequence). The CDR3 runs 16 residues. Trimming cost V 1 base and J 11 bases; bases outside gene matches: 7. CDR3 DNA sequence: TGTGCCACCAGCAGAGTACCGGGACAGGGGGGCCCACCCCTCCACTTT. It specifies CATSRVPGQGGPPLHF.

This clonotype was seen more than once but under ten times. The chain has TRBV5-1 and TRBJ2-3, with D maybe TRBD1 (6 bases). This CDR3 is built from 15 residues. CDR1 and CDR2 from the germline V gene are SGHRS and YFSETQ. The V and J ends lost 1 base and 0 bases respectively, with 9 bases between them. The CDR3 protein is CASSLRGQSTDTQYF. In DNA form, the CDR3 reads TGCGCCAGCAGCTTGCGAGGACAGAGCACAGATACGCAGTATTTT.

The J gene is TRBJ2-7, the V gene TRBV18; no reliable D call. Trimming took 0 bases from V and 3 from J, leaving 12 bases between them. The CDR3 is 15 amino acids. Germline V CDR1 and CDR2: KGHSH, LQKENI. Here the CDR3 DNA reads TGTGCCAGCTCACCACCTAGGAGTTCCTTCTACGAGCAGTACTTC. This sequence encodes CASSPPRSSFYEQYF. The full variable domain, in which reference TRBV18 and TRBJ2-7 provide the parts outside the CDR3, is NAGVMQNPRHLVRRRGQEARLRCSPMKGHSHVYWYRQLPEEGLKFMVYLQKENIIDESGMPKERFSAEFPKEGPSILRIQQVVRGDSAAYFCASSPPRSSFYEQYFGPGTRLTVT.

CDR3 DNA sequence: TGCGCCAGCAGCTTACTAACGACTAGTACCTACGAGCAGTACTTC. Encoded protein: CASSLLTTSTYEQYF. The chain recombines TRBV5-1 with TRBJ2-7; maybe TRBD2 (6 bases). CDR1 SGHRS and CDR2 YFSETQ come from the germline V gene. CDR3 length: 15 amino acids. The germline V and J ends were trimmed by 2 bases and 2 bases, with 14 bases remaining between them. Variable domain in full (rest from reference TRBV5-1 and TRBJ2-7): KAGVTQTPRYLIKTRGQQVTLSCSPISGHRSVSWYQQTPGQGLQFLFEYFSETQRNKGNFPGRFSGRQFSNSRSEMNVSTLELGDSALYLCASSLLTTSTYEQYFGPGTRLTVT.

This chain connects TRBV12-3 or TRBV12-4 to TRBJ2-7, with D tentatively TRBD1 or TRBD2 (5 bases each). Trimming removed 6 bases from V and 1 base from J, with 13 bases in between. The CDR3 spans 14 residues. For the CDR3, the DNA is TGTGCCAGCAGCCCAGGGAGACGGTCCTACGAGCAGTACTTC. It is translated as CASSPGRRSYEQYF.

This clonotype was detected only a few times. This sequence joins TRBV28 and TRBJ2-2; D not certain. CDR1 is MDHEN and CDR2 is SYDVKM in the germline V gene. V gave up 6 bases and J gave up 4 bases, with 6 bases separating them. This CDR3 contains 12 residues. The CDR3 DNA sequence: TGTGCCAGCAGAGAAGGCACCGGGGAGCTGTTTTTT. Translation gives CASREGTGELFF. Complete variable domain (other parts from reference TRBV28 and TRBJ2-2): DVKVTQSSRYLVKRTGEKVFLECVQDMDHENMFWYRQDPGLGLRLIYFSYDVKMKEKGDIPEGYSVSREKKERFSLILESASTNQTSMYLCASREGTGELFFGEGSRLTVL.

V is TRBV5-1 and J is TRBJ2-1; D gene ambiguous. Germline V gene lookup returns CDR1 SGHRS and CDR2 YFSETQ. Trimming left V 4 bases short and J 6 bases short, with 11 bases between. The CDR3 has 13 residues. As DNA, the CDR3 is TGCGCCAGCAGCCCATCCCTAGGCAATGAGCAGTTCTTC. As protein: CASSPSLGNEQFF.

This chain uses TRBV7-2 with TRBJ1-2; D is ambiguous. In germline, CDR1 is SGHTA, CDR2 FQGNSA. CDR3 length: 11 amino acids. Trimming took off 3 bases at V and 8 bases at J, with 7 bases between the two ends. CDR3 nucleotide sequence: TGTGCCAGCAGCTTGTGGGAGGGCTACACCTTC. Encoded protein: CASSLWEGYTF.

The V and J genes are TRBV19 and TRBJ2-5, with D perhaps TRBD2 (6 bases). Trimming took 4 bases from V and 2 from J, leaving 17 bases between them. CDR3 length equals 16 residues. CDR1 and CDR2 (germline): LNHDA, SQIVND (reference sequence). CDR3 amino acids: CASSTKGAGIQETQYF. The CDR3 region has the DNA TGTGCCAGTAGTACCAAAGGGGCGGGGATTCAAGAGACCCAGTACTTC.

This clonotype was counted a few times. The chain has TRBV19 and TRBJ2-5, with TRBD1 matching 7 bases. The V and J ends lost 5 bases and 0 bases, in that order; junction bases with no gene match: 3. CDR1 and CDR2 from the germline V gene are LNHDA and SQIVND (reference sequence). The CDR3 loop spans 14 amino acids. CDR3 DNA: TGTGCCAGTAGTCTCGACAGGGACCAAGAGACCCAGTACTTC. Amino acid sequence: CASSLDRDQETQYF.

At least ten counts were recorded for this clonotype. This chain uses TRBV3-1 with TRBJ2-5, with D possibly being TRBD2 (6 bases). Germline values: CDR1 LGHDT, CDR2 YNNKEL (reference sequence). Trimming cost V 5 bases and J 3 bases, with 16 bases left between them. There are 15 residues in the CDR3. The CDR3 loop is CASSGLRDSKETQYF. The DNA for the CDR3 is TGTGCCAGCAGCGGTCTCCGGGACTCAAAAGAGACCCAGTACTTC.